This TCR beta chain is drawn from a study of shared clonotypes between healthy human individuals. General study findings and limits: Depth of sequencing was expected to influence donor clonotype sharing.

V was shortened by 3 bases and J by 3 bases, with 7 bases between the two germline ends. Germline V gives CDR1 SGHRS, CDR2 YFSETQ. The CDR3 sequence is 13 residues long. An even split of each subset's genomic DNA across several immunoSEQ plates was performed. How the authors handled the data: Filtering differed, since immunoSEQ gave only junction sequences and no quality scores. Method: immunoSEQ multiplex PCR; TCRdb's copy keeps in-frame clones and lacks some. V and J calls and clone size are as listed in that table; D and trimming were resolved from the DNA. The sample contains 520,000 or so clones, 79% of which appear only once. Note on this clone: Its antigen is not identified.

The source of this sequence is a woman between 35 and 50 years old in good health. Some clones in this sample may be carry-over from other donors' samples. The rearrangement uses TRBV5-1 and TRBJ2-1, with D perhaps TRBD2 (6 bases). Specimen: PBMCs. CDR3 protein: CASSSGLYNEQFF. Here the CDR3 DNA reads TGCGCCAGCAGCTCGGGACTCTACAATGAGCAGTTCTTC.